The T cell receptor (beta chain) described here comes from a study of T cells after yellow fever vaccination. The length of the CDR3 is 14 residues. Germline assignment: CDR1 DFQATT and CDR2 SNEGSKA (reference sequence). The V gene end was trimmed by 5 bases and the J gene end by 5 bases; junction bases not matched to a gene: 6. A single record per CDR3 protein comes from TCRdb applying MiXCR to the 5' RACE reads. Of about 46,000 distinct CDR3 sequences in the sample, 5% to 7% are singletons; the top ten hold less than 11%. This clonotype was observed at least ten times. The sequence was collected from a young man who received the YFV17D yellow fever vaccine. This specimen was PBMCs, either bulk or a sorted T-cell subset (CD4+, CD8+, memory, or dextramer-sorted; not recorded which), taken 45 days after the yellow fever booster vaccination. The chain has TRBV20-1 and TRBJ2-2; 9 bases match TRBD2. CDR3 residues: CSALSGRSTGELFF. The CDR3, as DNA: TGCAGTGCTCTCAGCGGGAGGTCGACCGGGGAGCTGTTTTTT.